Reported below is one T cell receptor beta chain. Some clones are missing from TCRdb's copy, which holds only in-frame ones; the method was immunoSEQ multiplex PCR. The sample lists hundreds of thousands of clones; roughly 84% were seen once. This specimen comes from a study of Ad26.COV2.S vaccination and SARS-CoV-2 variants. Overall study: A COV1001 Ad26.COV2.S trial-arm participant provided the sample.

Treatment indicated: 15 to 20 received Ad26.COV2.S at low or high dose, single or two shots; about 5 received placebo; per-sample allocation not given. Samples were taken on day 63 after the first vaccine or placebo injection. A Boston donor was an adult aged 18-55 years. The CDR3 has 16 amino acids. The V and J ends lost 0 bases and 4 bases, in that order; junction bases with no gene match: 6. CDR1 is SGHTA, CDR2 FQGTGA, per germline. The receptor was isolated from a person between 18 and 65 years old who received the Ad26.COV2.S COVID-19 vaccine or a placebo. The chain recombines TRBV7-3 with TRBJ2-7; TRBD2 matches 10 bases. The sample was peripheral blood, taken in a trial of Ad26.COV2.S vaccine versus placebo. CDR3 coding DNA: TGTGCCAGCAGCTTAACGGGTAGCGGGGGGCCGTACGAGCAGTACTTC. Encoded protein: CASSLTGSGGPYEQYF.